Following are 21 T cell receptor beta chains from one sample sequenced in a study of blood T cell repertoires in COVID-19. The protocol was immunoSEQ multiplex PCR, while the TCRdb copy is restricted to in-frame clones and leaves out a portion. The profile shows 95,000 to 150,000 clones, 75% to 90% of them singletons. Sequenced material: peripheral blood. The source of these receptors is a woman aged 70-85 years with acute or convalescent COVID-19.

The chain links TRBV5-1 to TRBJ1-4, with 8 bases that match TRBD1. The CDR3 is 14 amino acids. Trimming cost V 4 bases and J 4 bases; bases outside gene matches: 3. CDR1 and CDR2 (germline): SGHRS, YFSETQ. This CDR3 is CASSRQGINEKLFF. CDR3 nucleotides: TGCGCCAGCAGCCGACAGGGGATTAATGAAAAACTGTTTTTT.

The V and J genes are TRBV2 and TRBJ1-1, with 7 nucleotides matching TRBD1. The CDR3 length is 15 residues. V lost 5 bases to trimming and J lost 5 bases; unmatched junction nucleotides: 11. Germline V gene lookup returns CDR1 SNHLY and CDR2 FYNNEI. CDR3 residues: CASSIRQGLGTEAFF. The CDR3 DNA sequence: TGTGCCAGCAGTATTCGACAGGGATTGGGGACTGAAGCTTTCTTT.

This sequence joins TRBV6-5 and TRBJ2-7, with 9 bases that match TRBD1. Germline lookup yields CDR1 MNHEY and CDR2 SVGAGI. Trimming cost V 0 bases and J 4 bases; bases outside gene matches: 7. This CDR3 region has 16 residues. The CDR3 here is CASSYSIGQGTYEQYF. The CDR3 region has the DNA TGTGCCAGCAGTTACTCCATCGGACAGGGGACATACGAGCAGTACTTC.

This clone was observed once. V is TRBV10-2 and J is TRBJ1-1; D might be TRBD1 (5 bases). The CDR3 runs to 14 residues. The germline V gene has CDR1 WSHSY and CDR2 SAAADI. Trimming removed 1 base from V and 4 bases from J, with 10 bases in between. CDR3 amino acids: CASSEYGGTTEAFF. DNA of the CDR3: TGCGCCAGCAGTGAGTATGGGGGGACCACTGAAGCTTTCTTT.

The gene calls are TRBV25-1 and TRBJ2-2; D gene ambiguous. The V end lost 4 bases, the J end lost 5 bases, and 14 bases lay between the germline ends. Per germline, CDR1 MGHDK and CDR2 SYGVNS. The length of the CDR3 is 15 residues. The chain's CDR3 is CASSANLAHTGELFF. The DNA for the CDR3 is TGTGCCAGCAGTGCTAATTTAGCCCATACCGGGGAGCTGTTTTTT.

The gene calls are TRBV5-5 and TRBJ2-1; 8 nucleotides agree with TRBD2. Germline CDR1 and CDR2: SGHKS and YYEKEE (reference sequence). CDR3 size: 16 residues. V shed 4 bases and J 2 bases; nucleotides not matched to a gene: 8. CDR3 nucleotide sequence: TGTGCCAGCAGCCTGACTAGCGATCCCGCCTACAATGAGCAGTTCTTC. Encoded protein: CASSLTSDPAYNEQFF.

The rearrangement uses TRBV28 and TRBJ2-7; 8 nucleotides line up with TRBD2. Losses at the gene ends were 6 bases for V and 4 bases for J; bases not matched to a gene: 14. Germline assignment: CDR1 MDHEN and CDR2 SYDVKM. The CDR3 runs 16 residues. DNA of the CDR3: TGTGCCAGCAGCCTTGGTGCCAGCGGGGGCCCATACGAGCAGTACTTC. Its translation: CASSLGASGGPYEQYF.

The sample holds one count of this clone. The gene calls are TRBV7-2 and TRBJ2-5, with D tentatively TRBD2 (7 bases). Per germline, CDR1 SGHTA and CDR2 FQGNSA. This CDR3 spans 16 amino acids. Trimming took off 0 bases at V and 1 base at J, with 12 bases between the two ends. CDR3 DNA: TGTGCCAGCAGCTTAGCTTGGGCGGGGGCCCAAGAGACCCAGTACTTC. Its protein is CASSLAWAGAQETQYF.

The chain uses TRBV2 and TRBJ1-2; a weak D match, TRBD1 (6 bases). Germline-derived CDR1 and CDR2 are SNHLY and FYNNEI. The CDR3 covers 14 residues. The V end lost 1 base, the J end lost 5 bases, and 11 bases lay between the germline ends. The CDR3 loop reads CASSEDTRGYGYTF. For the CDR3, the DNA is TGTGCCAGCAGTGAAGACACGAGGGGGTATGGCTACACCTTC.

The genes are TRBV12-5 and TRBJ2-3, with 12 bases lining up with TRBD2. Germline CDR1 and CDR2: LGHNT and FRNRAP. The CDR3 covers 16 residues. V trimming: 2 bases; J trimming: 2 bases; junction bases outside the gene matches: 2. DNA of the CDR3: TGTGCTAGTGGTTTGCTAGCGGGGGGGCTCACAGATACGCAGTATTTT. Encoded protein: CASGLLAGGLTDTQYF.

The chain has TRBV7-9 and TRBJ1-5, with 7 positions matching TRBD1. The CDR3 runs to 13 residues. In germline, CDR1 is SEHNR, CDR2 FQNEAQ (reference sequence). J gave up 9 bases and V 3 bases, and 5 bases lay outside the gene matches. For the CDR3, the DNA is TGTGCCAGCAGCTTCAGGGGGAATGGGCCCCAGCATTTT. Protein product: CASSFRGNGPQHF.

This rearrangement joins TRBV29-1 to TRBJ1-1, with D possibly being TRBD1 (5 bases). The CDR3 contains 12 residues. V was pared by 4 bases and J by 3 bases, with 9 bases between. Germline V gene sequence: CDR1 SQVTM, CDR2 ANQGSEA. The DNA for the CDR3 is TGCAGCGTTGGTTGGGGGGACACTGAAGCTTTCTTT. It yields the protein CSVGWGDTEAFF.

V usage is TRBV29-1 and J usage is TRBJ1-2; D might be TRBD1 (6 bases). CDR3 length: 11 amino acids. Germline V gene sequence: CDR1 SQVTM, CDR2 ANQGSEA. Trimming left V 7 bases short and J 7 bases short, with 13 bases between. As DNA, the CDR3 is TGCAGCGCCTGGACAGAAAGTGGCTACACCTTC. Translated: CSAWTESGYTF.

This chain links TRBV29-1 with TRBJ1-2; D is undetermined. The CDR3 length is 11 residues. With 5 bases removed from V and 4 bases from J, the gap between germline ends came to 8 bases. Per the germline V gene, CDR1 is SQVTM and CDR2 is ANQGSEA. The CDR3 DNA follows: TGCAGCGTTAGAGCGGGCTATGGCTACACCTTC. It translates to CSVRAGYGYTF.

The rearrangement joins TRBV5-4 to TRBJ2-5; tentatively, D is TRBD2 (6 bases). Germline V gives CDR1 SGHNT, CDR2 YYREEE (reference sequence). The CDR3 covers 15 residues. Trimming cost V 4 bases and J 7 bases, with 20 bases left between them. CDR3 protein: CASSVPRDSGGTQYF. For the CDR3, the DNA is TGTGCCAGCAGCGTGCCCCGGGACTCCGGGGGGACCCAGTACTTC.

V is TRBV12-5 and J is TRBJ2-1; maybe TRBD2 (6 bases). Germline V gene sequence: CDR1 LGHNT, CDR2 FRNRAP. CDR3 length: 11 residues. V was clipped by 8 bases and J by 12 bases, with 14 bases between them. The CDR3 nucleotides read TGTGCTAGTTCCGGCGGGCGGGGGCAGTTCTTC. Residues: CASSGGRGQFF.

This clone has just one count. V usage is TRBV25-1 and J usage is TRBJ1-4; no firm D call. Germline V lookup: CDR1 MGHDK, CDR2 SYGVNS. Deletions cut 8 bases from V and 8 bases from J, with 18 bases between. The CDR3 extends over 14 amino acids. This CDR3 reads CASRPTSEEEKLFF. CDR3 in DNA: TGTGCCAGCCGACCGACATCGGAGGAGGAAAAACTGTTTTTT.

The rearrangement uses TRBV3-1 (or the pseudogene TRBV3-2) and TRBJ2-3, with D perhaps TRBD2 (6 bases). V was cut by 4 bases and J by 3 bases, with 11 bases left in between. Germline assignment: CDR1 LGHDT and CDR2 YNNKEL (reference sequence). This CDR3 is built from 14 residues. The DNA of the CDR3 is TGTGCCAGCAGCCTATTCGGGGGTACAGATACGCAGTATTTT. It translates to CASSLFGGTDTQYF.

J is TRBJ1-1 and V is TRBV4-1; D is unresolved. Deletions cut 0 bases from V and 6 bases from J, with 11 bases between. The length of the CDR3 is 14 residues. Germline V gene lookup returns CDR1 MGHRA and CDR2 YSYEKL. CDR3 in amino acids: CASSQDRVAAEAFF. The CDR3 coding sequence is TGCGCCAGCAGCCAAGATCGGGTCGCAGCTGAAGCTTTCTTT.

This sequence joins TRBV4-2 and TRBJ2-1, with 7 bases identical to TRBD2. Trimming cost V 1 base and J 0 bases; bases outside gene matches: 6. Germline CDR1 LGHNA, CDR2 YNFKEQ. There are 17 residues in the CDR3. CDR3: CASSQGGGSPSYNEQFF. CDR3 nucleotide sequence: TGTGCCAGCAGCCAAGGGGGGGGTAGTCCCTCCTACAATGAGCAGTTCTTC.

The J gene is TRBJ2-7, the V gene TRBV5-1; D is undetermined. The V and J ends lost 5 bases and 4 bases respectively, with 7 bases between them. Germline V gene data show CDR1 as SGHRS and CDR2 as YFSETQ. CDR3 length equals 11 residues. For the CDR3, the DNA is TGCGCCAGCAGGCAGGAATACGAGCAGTACTTC. Amino acids: CASRQEYEQYF. Supplemented by reference TRBV5-1 and TRBJ2-7, the full variable domain reads KAGVTQTPRYLIKTRGQQVTLSCSPISGHRSVSWYQQTPGQGLQFLFEYFSETQRNKGNFPGRFSGRQFSNSRSEMNVSTLELGDSALYLCASRQEYEQYFGPGTRLTVT.